This TCR beta chain was identified during a study of neurological immune-mediated disorders. In its sample, this clonotype was seen many times. No antigen is known for it. The germline CDR1 and CDR2 sequences are DFQATT and SNEGSKA (reference sequence). Trimming at V came to 0 bases and at J to 5 bases, leaving 6 bases not matched to a gene. The CDR3 extends over 15 amino acids. Findings and limits, study-wide: Patients with HTLV-1-associated myelopathy showed the most TCR clonal expansion. Those with multiple sclerosis showed the least, falling below healthy controls. Phylogenetic grouping assigned the repertoires of 18 of 34 multiple sclerosis patients to a single related-CDR3 cluster, representing a possible signature.

With 10-nucleotide random UMIs, 5'RACE was used to make the cDNA. Every sequencing run gave over 200 million TCR-beta sequences, taken from 15-18 subjects. Each CDR3 protein gets one entry after TCRdb re-called the 5' RACE reads with MiXCR. This table has 65,000 to 85,000 distinct CDR3 sequences, 2.5% to 4% appearing once. Sequenced sample: PBMCs. The sequence derives from a woman between 45 and 60 years old with multiple sclerosis. The genes are TRBV20-1 and TRBJ2-2; 7 bases fit TRBD1. The CDR3 region has the DNA TGCAGTGCTAGAGAGACTATGACAGGGACCGGGGAGCTGTTTTTT. Protein sequence: CSARETMTGTGELFF.